This T cell receptor (beta chain) appears in the sequencing data of a study of blood T cell repertoires in COVID-19. The overall study: Spain, Italy and the United States supplied samples that represented acute and convalescent COVID-19. In each case, the material was cDNA or gDNA derived from T cells, B-cell-depleted T cells, or PBMCs.

The data were produced by immunoSEQ multiplex PCR, yet TCRdb's version contains in-frame clones alone and is incomplete. Of roughly 200,000 clones detected, about 95% appear once; the ten largest clones hold 0.76%. CDR3 size: 16 residues. Trimming took off 3 bases at V and 0 bases at J, with 12 bases between the two ends. Per the germline V gene, CDR1 is LGHDT and CDR2 is YNNKEL (reference sequence). Recruited during active infection, patients (from Seattle) were subsequently followed longitudinally. The specimen was peripheral blood. The TCR sequence derives from a man aged 25-45 years with COVID-19, enrolled during active disease. J is TRBJ1-3 and V is TRBV3-1 (or the pseudogene TRBV3-2); a possible D gene is TRBD1 (6 bases). The CDR3 DNA reads TGTGCCAGCAGCCATGACAGGTTGAGCTCTGGAAACACCATATATTTT. It is translated as CASSHDRLSSGNTIYF.